The following is a TCR beta chain sequence with its context. The antigen it recognizes is unknown. The record has no base qualities; no much larger clone is one base away. The instrument was an Illumina HiSeq 1500. TCRdb reran the public reads through fastp at Q25 and MiXCR, keeping productive beta chains. Entries are consolidated by CDR3 protein sequence, retaining the most common genes and DNA. The sample table contains 160,000 or so distinct CDR3 sequences; only one count was recorded for around 20% of them. The leading ten clones occupy roughly 9.8% of the sample. These data originate in a study of T cell repertoires in cytomegalovirus infection (dated by TCRdb to about 2019). A note on the overall study: Donor HLA type was relevant to the analysis, because carriage of CMV infection together with the matching HLA type was indicated by public TCR beta signatures. Broader findings and caveats from the paper: In both this cohort and an independent roughly 400-donor cohort, the cumulative frequency of public TCR beta family members distinguished carriers of CMV infection plus the relevant HLA type. The ex vivo response was dominated by HLA-C-restricted CMV-specific TCR beta clonotypes, which also provided the single most frequent clonotype in two of eight donors.

Per the germline V gene (reference sequence), SEHNR is the CDR1 and FQNEAQ is the CDR2. From its cysteine to its phenylalanine, the CDR3 spans 14 amino acids. Of all the DNA, just the CDR3 is kept, 42 bases in frame from base 1. V lost 5 bases and J lost 7 bases; the stretch between them is 14 bases long. The TCR originated in a human donor in good health (CMV status not recorded). Some clones in this sample may be carry-over from other donors' samples. In this chain, TRBV7-9 is recombined with TRBJ2-2; no D segment can be confidently identified. Sequencing was carried out using PBMCs. The nucleotides read TGTGCCAGCAGCCCCTTTAGAGGAATCGGGGAGCTGTTTTTT. It encodes CASSPFRGIGELFF.